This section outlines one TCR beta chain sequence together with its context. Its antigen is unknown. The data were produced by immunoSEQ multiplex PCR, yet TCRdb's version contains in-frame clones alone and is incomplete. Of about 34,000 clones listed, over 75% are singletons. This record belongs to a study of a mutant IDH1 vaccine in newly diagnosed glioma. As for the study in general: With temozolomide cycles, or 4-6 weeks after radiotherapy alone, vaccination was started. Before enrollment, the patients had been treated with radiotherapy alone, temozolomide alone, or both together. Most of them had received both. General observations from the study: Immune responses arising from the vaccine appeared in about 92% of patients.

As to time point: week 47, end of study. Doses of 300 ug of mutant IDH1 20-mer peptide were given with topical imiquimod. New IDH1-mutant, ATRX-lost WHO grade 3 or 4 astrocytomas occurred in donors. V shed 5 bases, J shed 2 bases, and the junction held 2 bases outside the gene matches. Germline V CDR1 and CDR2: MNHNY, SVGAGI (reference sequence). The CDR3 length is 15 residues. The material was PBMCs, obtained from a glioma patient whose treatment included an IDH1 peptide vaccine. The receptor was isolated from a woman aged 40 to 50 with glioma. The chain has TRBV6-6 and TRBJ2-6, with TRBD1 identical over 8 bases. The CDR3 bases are TGTGCCAGCAGTAGACAGGGGACTGGGGCCAACGTCCTGACTTTC. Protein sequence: CASSRQGTGANVLTF.